This TCR beta chain was identified in a study of cytomegalovirus exposure and HLA in healthy donors. The PCR made use of 60 Vbeta and 13 Jbeta primers. The assay was immunoSEQ multiplex PCR, and TCRdb's table has in-frame clones only and misses some. The profile covers 90,000 to 150,000 clones, with roughly 80% appearing a single time and around 4.1% taken by the ten largest. The CDR3 covers 15 residues. V was cut by 2 bases and J by 0 bases, with 10 bases left in between. CDR1 is GTSNPN, CDR2 SVGIG, per germline (reference sequence). This TCR came from a woman aged 40 to 55 in good health and CMV-seronegative. V and J are TRBV30 and TRBJ1-4, with D hard to call. Sequencing used PBMCs. Written as DNA, the CDR3 is TGTGCCTGGAGTACCGGGGTATCAACTAATGAAAAACTGTTTTTT. It yields the protein CAWSTGVSTNEKLFF.